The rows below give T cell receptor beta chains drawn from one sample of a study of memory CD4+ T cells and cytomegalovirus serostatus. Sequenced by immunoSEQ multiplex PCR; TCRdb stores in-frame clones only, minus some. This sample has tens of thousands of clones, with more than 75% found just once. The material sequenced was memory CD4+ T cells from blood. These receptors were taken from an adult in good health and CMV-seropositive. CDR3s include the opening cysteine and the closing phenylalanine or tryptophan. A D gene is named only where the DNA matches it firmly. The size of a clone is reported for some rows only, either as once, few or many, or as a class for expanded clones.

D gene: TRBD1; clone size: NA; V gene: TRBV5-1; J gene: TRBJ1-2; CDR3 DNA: TGCGCCAGCAGCTTGCCGGGACAGGGGGCCGGAGGCTACACCTTC; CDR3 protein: CASSLPGQGAGGYTF
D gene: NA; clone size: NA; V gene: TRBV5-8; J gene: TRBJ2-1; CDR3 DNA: TGTGCCAGCAGCCGGGAGCCGCATGAGCAGTTCTTC; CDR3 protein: CASSREPHEQFF
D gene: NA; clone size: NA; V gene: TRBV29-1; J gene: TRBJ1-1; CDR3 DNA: TGCAGCGTCTTAGTCGACAGAAGAGTTCCTGAAGCTTTCTTT; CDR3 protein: CSVLVDRRVPEAFF
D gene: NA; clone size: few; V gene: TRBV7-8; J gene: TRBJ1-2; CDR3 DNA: TGTGCCAGCAGCTGGCCGGGACTCCATGGCTACACCTTC; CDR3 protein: CASSWPGLHGYTF
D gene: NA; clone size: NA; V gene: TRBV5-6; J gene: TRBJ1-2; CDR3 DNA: TGTGCCAGCAGCTCTTACTCGGTGGGAGGCTACACCTTC; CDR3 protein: CASSSYSVGGYTF
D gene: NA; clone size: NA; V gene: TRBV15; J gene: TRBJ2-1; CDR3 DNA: TGTGCCACCAGCAGGCATGTGGGGGCAGACAATGAGCAGTTCTTC; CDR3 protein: CATSRHVGADNEQFF
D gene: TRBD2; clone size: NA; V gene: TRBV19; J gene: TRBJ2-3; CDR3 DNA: TGTGCCAGTAGTATGGAACCTAGCGGGAGGTCAGATACGCAGTATTTT; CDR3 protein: CASSMEPSGRSDTQYF
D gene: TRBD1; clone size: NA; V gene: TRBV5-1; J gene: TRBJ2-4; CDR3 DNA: TGCGCCAGCAGCTTGGCCGGGACAGCATACAAAAACATTCAGTACTTC; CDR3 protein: CASSLAGTAYKNIQYF
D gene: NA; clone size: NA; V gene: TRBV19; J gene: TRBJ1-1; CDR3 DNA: TGTGCCAGCGACGGGACACCGAACACTGAAGCTTTCTTT; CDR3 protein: CASDGTPNTEAFF
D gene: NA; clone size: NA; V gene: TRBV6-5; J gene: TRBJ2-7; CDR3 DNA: TGTGCCAGCAAGCGGACGGATAGCGAGCAGTACTTC; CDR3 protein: CASKRTDSEQYF
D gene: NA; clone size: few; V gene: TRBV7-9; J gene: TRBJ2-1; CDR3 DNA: TGTGCCAGCAGCCGCGAGGGGGATTCGATTGATGAGCAGTTCTTC; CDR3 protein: CASSREGDSIDEQFF
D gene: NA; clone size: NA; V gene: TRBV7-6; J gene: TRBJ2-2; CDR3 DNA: TGTGCCAGCAGCTTTACCTCACCGGGCGGGGAGCTGTTTTTT; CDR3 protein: CASSFTSPGGELFF
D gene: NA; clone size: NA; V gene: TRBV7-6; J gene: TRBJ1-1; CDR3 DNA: TGTGCCAGCAGCGGACCCGGGACTGAAAGTGAAGCTTTCTTT; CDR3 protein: CASSGPGTESEAFF
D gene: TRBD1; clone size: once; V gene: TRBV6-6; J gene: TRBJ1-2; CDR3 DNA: TGTGCCAGCAGTACAGGGGAAGGGTATGGCTACACCTTC; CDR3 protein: CASSTGEGYGYTF
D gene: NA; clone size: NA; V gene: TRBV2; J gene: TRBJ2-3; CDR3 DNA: TGTGCCTTCGGGCAGGGAACCCATACGCAGTATTTT; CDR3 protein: CAFGQGTHTQYF
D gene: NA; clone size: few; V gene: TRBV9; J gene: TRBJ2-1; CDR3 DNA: TGTGCCAGCAGCGTTGGACTAAACAATGAGCAGTTCTTC; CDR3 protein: CASSVGLNNEQFF
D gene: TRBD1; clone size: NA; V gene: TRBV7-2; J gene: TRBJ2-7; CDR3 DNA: TGTGCCAGCAACGACAGGGGGAACAACGAGCAGTACTTC; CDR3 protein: CASNDRGNNEQYF
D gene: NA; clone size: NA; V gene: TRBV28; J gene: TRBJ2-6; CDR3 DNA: TGTGCCAGCAGTTCCGATAAAGGTACATGGAGCTCTGGGGCCAACGTCCTGACTTTC; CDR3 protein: CASSSDKGTWSSGANVLTF
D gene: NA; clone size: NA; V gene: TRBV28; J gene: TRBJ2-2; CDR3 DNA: TGTGCCAGCAGCTCCAAAATCTCCACCGGGGAGCTGTTTTTT; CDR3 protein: CASSSKISTGELFF
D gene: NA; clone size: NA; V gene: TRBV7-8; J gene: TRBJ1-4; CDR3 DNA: TGTGCCAGCAGCTCCGGACAAAGGGCAGAAAAACTGTTTTTT; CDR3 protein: CASSSGQRAEKLFF
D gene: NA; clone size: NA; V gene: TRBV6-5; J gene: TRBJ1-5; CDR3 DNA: TGTGCCAGCAGCCCCGGGGGAGCGGGCCAGCCCCAGCATTTT; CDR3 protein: CASSPGGAGQPQHF
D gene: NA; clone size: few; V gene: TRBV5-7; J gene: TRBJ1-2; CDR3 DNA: TGTGCCAGCAGCTTGGATGGGGGAAAGGGCGTGATGAACTATGGCTACACCTTC; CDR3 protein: CASSLDGGKGVMNYGYTF
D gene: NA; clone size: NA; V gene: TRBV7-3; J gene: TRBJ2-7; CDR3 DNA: TGTGCCAGCAGCTTAGGCCACCTAGCGACCTACGAGCAGTACTTC; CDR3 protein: CASSLGHLATYEQYF
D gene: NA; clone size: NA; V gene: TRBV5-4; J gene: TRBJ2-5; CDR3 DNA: TGTGCCAGCAGCTGGGGACTCCAAGAGACCCAGTACTTC; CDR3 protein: CASSWGLQETQYF
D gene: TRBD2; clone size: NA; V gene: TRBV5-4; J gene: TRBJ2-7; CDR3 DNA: TGTGCCAGCAGCTTGTTCGGGAGGGCCGAAGAGCAGTACTTC; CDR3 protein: CASSLFGRAEEQYF
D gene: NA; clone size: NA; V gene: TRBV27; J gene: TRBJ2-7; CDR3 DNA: TGTGCCAGCAGAGAGCGACCGGGACACTTCTCCTACGAGCAGTACTTC; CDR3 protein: CASRERPGHFSYEQYF
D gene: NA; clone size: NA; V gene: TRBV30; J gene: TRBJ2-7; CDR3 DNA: TGTGCCTGGAGTAGCTCCTACGAGCAGTACTTC; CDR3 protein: CAWSSSYEQYF
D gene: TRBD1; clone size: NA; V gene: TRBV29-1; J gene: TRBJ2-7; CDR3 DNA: TGCAGCGTTGAATCTACACAGGGGAACGAGCAGTACTTC; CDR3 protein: CSVESTQGNEQYF
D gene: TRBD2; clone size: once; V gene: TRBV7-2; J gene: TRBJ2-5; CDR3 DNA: TGTGCCAGCACTACCGGGACTAGCGGGAGACTGGAGACCCAGTACTTC; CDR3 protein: CASTTGTSGRLETQYF
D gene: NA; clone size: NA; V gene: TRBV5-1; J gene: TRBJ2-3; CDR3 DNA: TGCGCCAGCACCAACTCAGAGTGGGATACGCAGTATTTT; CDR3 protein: CASTNSEWDTQYF
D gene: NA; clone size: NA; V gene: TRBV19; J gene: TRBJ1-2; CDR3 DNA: TGTGCCAGTAGTCAGTGGGATTTAGATGGCTACACCTTC; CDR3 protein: CASSQWDLDGYTF
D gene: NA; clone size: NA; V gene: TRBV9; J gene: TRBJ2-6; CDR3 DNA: TGTGCCAGCAGCGTCTCCGGGGCCAACGTCCTGACTTTC; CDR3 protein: CASSVSGANVLTF
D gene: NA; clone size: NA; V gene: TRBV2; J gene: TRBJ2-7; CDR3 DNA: TGTGCCAGCAGTGATCAGGGCGCGGACCCCTACGAGCAGTACTTC; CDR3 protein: CASSDQGADPYEQYF
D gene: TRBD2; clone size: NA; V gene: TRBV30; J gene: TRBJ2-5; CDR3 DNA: TGTGCCTGGAGTCCACAGACTAGCGGGATGTGGGAGACCCAGTACTTC; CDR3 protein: CAWSPQTSGMWETQYF
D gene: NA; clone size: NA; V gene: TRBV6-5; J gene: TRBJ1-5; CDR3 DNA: TGTGCCAGCACCCCCGGGGGGGGGAATCAGCCCCAGCATTTT; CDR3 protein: CASTPGGGNQPQHF
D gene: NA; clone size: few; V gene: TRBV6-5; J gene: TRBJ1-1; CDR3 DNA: TGTGCCAGCAGTTACCGTGGACGGACTTTTGAAGCTTTCTTT; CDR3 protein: CASSYRGRTFEAFF
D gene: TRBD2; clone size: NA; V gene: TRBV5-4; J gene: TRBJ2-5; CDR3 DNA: TGTGCCAGCAGCCCCAGCCGGACTAGCGAGCAAGAGACCCAGTACTTC; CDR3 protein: CASSPSRTSEQETQYF
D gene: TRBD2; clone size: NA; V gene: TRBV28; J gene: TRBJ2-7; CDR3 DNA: TGTGCCAGCAGACCCTCAGGACTAGCGGTTTTCTACGAGCAGTACTTC; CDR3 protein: CASRPSGLAVFYEQYF
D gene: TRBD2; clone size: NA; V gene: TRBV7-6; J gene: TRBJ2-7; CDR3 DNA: TGTGCCAGCAGCTTCCTTAGCGGGGGATACGAGCAGTACTTC; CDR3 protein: CASSFLSGGYEQYF
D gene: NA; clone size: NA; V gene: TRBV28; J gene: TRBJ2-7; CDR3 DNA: TGTGCCAGCAGTTTACAGGTATCAAGGTACGAGCAGTACTTC; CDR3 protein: CASSLQVSRYEQYF
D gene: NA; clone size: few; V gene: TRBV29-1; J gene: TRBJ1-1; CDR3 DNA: TGCAGCGTCGAGACAGTCGCTATTGAAGCTTTCTTT; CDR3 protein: CSVETVAIEAFF
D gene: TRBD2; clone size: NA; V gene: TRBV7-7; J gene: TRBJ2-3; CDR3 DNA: TGTGCCAGCAGCTTAGGACTAGCGGCAGATACGCAGTATTTT; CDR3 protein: CASSLGLAADTQYF
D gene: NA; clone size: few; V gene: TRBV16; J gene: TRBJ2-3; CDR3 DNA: TGTGCCAGCAGCCAATCCCGAGGGGACACAGATACGCAGTATTTT; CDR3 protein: CASSQSRGDTDTQYF
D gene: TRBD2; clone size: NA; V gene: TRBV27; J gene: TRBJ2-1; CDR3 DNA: TGTGCCAGCAGTTTACGGTCCCCGGGAGGGCCTCGGCATGAGCAGTTCTTC; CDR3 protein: CASSLRSPGGPRHEQFF
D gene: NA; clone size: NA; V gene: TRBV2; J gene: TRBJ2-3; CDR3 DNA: TGTGCCAGCAGTGGGGACTCCGCAGATACGCAGTATTTT; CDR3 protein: CASSGDSADTQYF
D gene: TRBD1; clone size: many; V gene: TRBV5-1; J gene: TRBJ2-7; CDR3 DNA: TGCGCCAGCAGCTGGACCCCGGGACAGGGAGAGCAGTACTTC; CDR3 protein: CASSWTPGQGEQYF
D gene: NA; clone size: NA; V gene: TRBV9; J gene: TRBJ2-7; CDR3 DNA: TGTGCCAGCAGCGTCAGGGACGGAGCCTCCTACGAGCAGTACTTC; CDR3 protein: CASSVRDGASYEQYF
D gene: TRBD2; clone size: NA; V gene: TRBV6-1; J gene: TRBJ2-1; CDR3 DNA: TGTGCCAGCAGGCAAATAGCGGGGGGCCGCAATGAGCAGTTCTTC; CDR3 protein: CASRQIAGGRNEQFF
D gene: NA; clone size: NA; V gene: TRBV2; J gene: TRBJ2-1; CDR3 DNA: TGTGCCAGCAGGGCGCCCGATGAGCAGTTCTTC; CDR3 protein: CASRAPDEQFF
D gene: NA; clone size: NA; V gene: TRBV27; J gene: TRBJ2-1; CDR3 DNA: TGTGCCAGCAGTTCCGCAGGTGACTCCTACAATGAGCAGTTCTTC; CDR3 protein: CASSSAGDSYNEQFF
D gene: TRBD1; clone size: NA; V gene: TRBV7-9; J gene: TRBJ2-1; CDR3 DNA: TGTGCCAGCAGCAACCTGGACAGGGGTTACAATGAGCAGTTCTTC; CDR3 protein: CASSNLDRGYNEQFF